The 6 T cell receptor beta chains below were found in one sample sequenced in a study of Graves' ophthalmopathy and Graves' hyperthyroidism. As the template, RNA transcripts were used to amplify TCR beta CDR3 regions. Second-round multiplex PCR came after a first-round RT-PCR that employed HTBI primers. TCRdb independently ran MiXCR on the multiplex PCR reads; one entry per CDR3 protein. The sample has 650,000 to 800,000 distinct CDR3 sequences, about 40% seen once. Sequencing was carried out using peripheral blood. The source is an adult man with Graves' ophthalmopathy.

This clonotype was observed a few times. The V call is TRBV20-1, the J call TRBJ2-2; D ambiguous. Germline V CDR1 and CDR2: DFQATT, SNEGSKA (reference sequence). CDR3 length equals 14 residues. Trimming left V 2 bases short and J 1 base short, with 8 bases between. CDR3 loop: CSARPGLNTGELFF. The CDR3 DNA reads TGCAGTGCTAGACCGGGTTTGAACACCGGGGAGCTGTTTTTT.

This clonotype was found many times. The CDR3 is CASRQQGFEKLFF. CDR3 coding DNA: TGTGCCAGCAGACAACAGGGGTTTGAAAAACTGTTTTTT. The chain links TRBV5-6 to TRBJ1-4; TRBD1 matches at 7 bases. The CDR3 is 13 residues long. Per the germline V gene, CDR1 is SGHDT and CDR2 is YYEEEE. V lost 5 bases, J lost 7 bases, and 5 bases stayed unmatched.

This clonotype has ten or more counts. The chain combines TRBV10-3 with TRBJ1-4, with D unclear. V was shortened by 4 bases and J by 7 bases, with 16 bases between the two germline ends. Per germline, CDR1 ENHRY and CDR2 SYGVKD. The CDR3 runs 15 residues. The CDR3 reads CAISGQGDWGEKLFF. CDR3 sequence (DNA): TGTGCCATCAGTGGACAAGGCGATTGGGGTGAAAAACTGTTTTTT.

This clonotype was recorded many times. V usage is TRBV12-3 or TRBV12-4 and J usage is TRBJ1-5; 8 bases fit TRBD1. There are 15 residues in the CDR3. V lost 6 bases to trimming and J lost 3 bases; unmatched junction nucleotides: 7. The CDR3 sequence is CASSPGQATNQPQHF. CDR3 nucleotide sequence: TGTGCCAGCAGCCCGGGACAGGCCACCAATCAGCCCCAGCATTTT.

Comment on this clonotype: A much more abundant neighbour one base away suggests this may be a read error. This chain links TRBV7-9 with TRBJ1-1, with 7 bases aligning to TRBD1. CDR3 length: 13 amino acids. CDR1 and CDR2 from the germline V gene are SEHNR and FQNEAQ (reference sequence). CDR3 region: CTSSLRRTGNTFF. Here the CDR3 DNA reads TGTACCAGCAGCTTAAGAAGGACAGGTAATACTTTCTTT.

This clonotype was seen ten or more times. J is TRBJ1-1 and V is TRBV9; D ambiguous. Germline CDR1 is SGDLS and CDR2 is YYNGEE. The CDR3 has 13 amino acids. Trimming cost V 0 bases and J 6 bases, with 9 bases left between them. The CDR3 coding sequence is TGTGCCAGCAGCGTAGCTTTGCGGGCTGAAGCTTTCTTT. It translates to CASSVALRAEAFF.